Reported below is one T cell receptor (beta chain). The same CDR3 arises from other DNA sequences in this sample as well. These data originate in a study of shared clonotypes between healthy human individuals. Study background: CD4 naive and CD4 memory each took three plates per donor, while CD8 naive took two and CD8 memory one.

Trimming pared 5 bases from V and 2 bases from J, leaving 7 bases between. Looked up from germline, CDR1 is SEHNR and CDR2 is FQNEAQ (reference sequence). There are 13 residues in the CDR3. Assay: immunoSEQ multiplex PCR; the TCRdb copy retains only in-frame clones and omits some. In the table there are about 330,000 clones, approximately 79% of which are singletons. A CD45RA-negative memory subset and a CD45RA+ naive subset were separated from the CD4+ cells. Input material: memory CD4+ T cells sorted from blood. Documented subset: CD45RA-negative fraction. The J gene is TRBJ1-5, the V gene TRBV7-9; D not certain. The TCR comes from a man in his thirties or forties in good health. This CDR3 reads CASSPGGNQPQHF. In nucleotides, the CDR3 is TGTGCCAGCAGCCCGGGAGGCAATCAGCCCCAGCATTTT.